The present T cell receptor beta chain was sequenced within a study of cytomegalovirus exposure and HLA in healthy donors. Overall study findings and caveats: Specificity for CMV antigens was confirmed in vitro for a few of the CMV-associated chains. Rare sequences made up most TCRs, while some public TCRs were found in many donors. A subsequent analysis found that TCR clusters from the first cohort also tended to co-occur in the 90 to 150 validation repertoires, with about 94% of cluster scores above 0.

The protocol was immunoSEQ multiplex PCR, while the TCRdb copy is restricted to in-frame clones and leaves out a portion. The data show 150,000 to 180,000 clones, with approximately 86% seen just once and under 25% held by the top ten. CDR1 and CDR2 from the germline V gene are SNHLY and FYNNEI. V lost 4 bases to trimming and J lost 8 bases, with 20 bases between them. The CDR3 extends over 15 amino acids. As to this clone: Its target is unknown.

The specimen was PBMCs. This clonotype was obtained from a young man in good health and CMV-seropositive. The chain joins TRBV2 to TRBJ1-2; D gene ambiguous. In nucleotides, the CDR3 is TGTGCCAGCAGTGTGATCGGGAGCCCGTCGCGCGGCTACACCTTC. Residues: CASSVIGSPSRGYTF.